The 5 T cell receptor beta chains reported below all come from one sample, sequenced in a study of cytomegalovirus exposure and HLA in healthy donors. 13 Jbeta primers and 60 Vbeta primers were used for the PCR. Measured with immunoSEQ multiplex PCR; TCRdb has only the in-frame clones, and not every one. The top ten clones hold around 1.6% of a sample with some 140,000 clones, approximately 62% of them seen once. Input material: PBMCs. The receptors derive from a human donor in good health.

In this sample, this clone turned up a few times. This sequence joins TRBV5-6 and TRBJ1-2; 8 nucleotides match TRBD1. The germline V gene encodes CDR1 SGHDT and CDR2 YYEEEE. This CDR3 contains 15 residues. V shed 4 bases and J 3 bases; nucleotides not matched to a gene: 8. The CDR3: CASSQGRGLDYGYTF. The CDR3 DNA is TGTGCCAGCAGCCAGGGCAGGGGGCTAGACTATGGCTACACCTTC.

The CDR3 DNA reads TGTGCCAGTAGCCCCCCGGGACAGGGGAACTATGGCTACACCTTC. Translating gives CASSPPGQGNYGYTF. V usage is TRBV19 and J usage is TRBJ1-2; 10 bases fit TRBD1. CDR3 size: 15 residues. Trimming removed 6 bases from V and 2 bases from J; junction bases left unmatched: 6. CDR1 and CDR2 (germline): LNHDA, SQIVND (reference sequence).

The chain employs TRBV28 and TRBJ2-5; unclear D gene. Near its end, the DNA agrees better with TRBJ2-7, so the J call may be wrong. Germline V gives CDR1 MDHEN, CDR2 SYDVKM. The CDR3 extends over 13 amino acids. Here the CDR3 reads CASSPDLVYEQYF. The CDR3 region has the DNA TGTGCCAGCAGTCCTGATTTGGTTTACGAGCAGTACTTC.

V is TRBV4-1 and J is TRBJ1-2; TRBD1 matches 7 bases. The CDR3 consists of 14 residues. Germline CDR1 reads MGHRA; CDR2 reads YSYEKL. With V trimmed by 4 bases and J by 3 bases, 5 bases remained unmatched. The DNA of the CDR3 is TGCGCCAGCAGCCCCCGCAGGGGGGACTATGGCTACACCTTC. As protein: CASSPRRGDYGYTF.

This clone occurred a few times. The chain has TRBV7-9 and TRBJ2-7; D is possibly TRBD2 (5 bases). Germline CDR1 and CDR2: SEHNR and FQNEAQ (reference sequence). The V end lost 5 bases, the J end lost 2 bases, and 10 bases lay between the germline ends. CDR3 size: 13 residues. This chain's CDR3 is CASSPPGTYEQYF. As DNA, the CDR3 is TGTGCCAGCAGCCCTCCCGGGACCTACGAGCAGTACTTC. The full variable domain, completed using reference TRBV7-9 and TRBJ2-7, is DTGVSQNPRHKITKRGQNVTFRCDPISEHNRLYWYRQTLGQGPEFLTYFQNEAQLEKSRLLSDRFSAERPKGSFSTLEIQRTEQGDSAMYLCASSPPGTYEQYFGPGTRLTVT.